The 12 T cell receptor beta chains given below trace back to one sample, sequenced in a study of CD8 T cells in Susac syndrome. Random hexamers served to reverse transcribe roughly 0.5 to 1 ug RNA. TCRdb reanalysed the immunoSEQ multiplex PCR reads using MiXCR and keeps one entry per CDR3 protein. Altogether around 230,000 distinct CDR3 sequences are present, 95% being singletons, with the ten largest covering 0.08% to 0.095%. What was sequenced was CD4+ T cells from PBMCs. The source of these receptors is a human donor with multiple sclerosis.

The V gene is TRBV29-1, the J gene TRBJ2-7, with 11 bases that match TRBD2. J gave up 4 bases and V 6 bases, and 8 bases lay outside the gene matches. Germline V gene data show CDR1 as SQVTM and CDR2 as ANQGSEA. The CDR3 spans 14 residues. The CDR3 DNA follows: TGCAGCGTCGGCGGACTAGCGGGCCTATACGAGCAGTACTTC. Protein product: CSVGGLAGLYEQYF.

This chain connects TRBV30 to TRBJ1-5; D is perhaps TRBD1 (6 bases). CDR1 is GTSNPN, CDR2 SVGIG, per germline (reference sequence). CDR3 length: 16 residues. V lost 1 base and J 3 bases, leaving 16 bases between the germline ends. CDR3 nucleotide sequence: TGTGCCTGGAGTGCCTCTCGGACAGACCTCAATCAGCCCCAGCATTTT. Protein: CAWSASRTDLNQPQHF. Combining the CDR3 with reference TRBV30 and TRBJ1-5 gives the whole variable domain SQTIHQWPATLVQPVGSPLSLECTVEGTSNPNLYWYRQAAGRGLQLLFYSVGIGQISSEVPQNLSASRPQDRQFILSSKKLLLSDSGFYLCAWSASRTDLNQPQHFGDGTRLSIL.

The chain combines TRBV27 with TRBJ1-2, with 11 bases lining up with TRBD1. Germline-derived CDR1 and CDR2 are MNHEY and SMNVEV (reference sequence). The length of the CDR3 is 16 residues. With V trimmed by 3 bases and J by 7 bases, 10 bases remained unmatched. CDR3 in amino acids: CASSFLLGQGVGGYTF. CDR3 bases: TGTGCCAGCAGTTTCCTATTGGGACAGGGGGTCGGTGGCTACACCTTC.

The chain employs TRBV29-1 and TRBJ1-1, with TRBD1 matching 7 bases. Germline V CDR1 and CDR2: SQVTM, ANQGSEA. V shed 6 bases, J shed 3 bases, and the junction held 7 bases outside the gene matches. This CDR3 spans 13 amino acids. CDR3 DNA: TGCAGCGTACGAGGGGGCGCGGACACTGAAGCTTTCTTT. Translated: CSVRGGADTEAFF.

This chain connects TRBV3-1 to TRBJ2-1; 7 nucleotides align to TRBD2. The germline gives CDR1 LGHDT, CDR2 YNNKEL (reference sequence). V was pared by 4 bases and J by 12 bases, with 12 bases of the junction left unmatched. The CDR3 runs to 14 residues. The CDR3 region has the DNA TGTGCCAGCAGCCGAAGGGACTCCCCGGGGGGGCAGTTCTTC. Translating it yields CASSRRDSPGGQFF.

The chain employs TRBV20-1 and TRBJ2-5; 9 nucleotides align to TRBD2. CDR1 is DFQATT and CDR2 is SNEGSKA in the germline V gene (reference sequence). The V and J ends lost 6 bases and 6 bases, in that order; junction bases with no gene match: 11. CDR3 size: 14 residues. CDR3 amino acids: CSATAGGAVKTQYF. In DNA, the CDR3 is TGCAGTGCCACCGCGGGGGGGGCGGTAAAGACCCAGTACTTC.

This clonotype is a singleton in its sample. This chain uses TRBV11-2 with TRBJ2-3; D is unclear. In germline, CDR1 is SGHAT, CDR2 FQNNGV. The CDR3 has 14 residues. Trimming took 4 bases from V and 7 from J, leaving 15 bases between them. The CDR3 loop reads CASSSIGYTYTQYF. The CDR3 coding sequence is TGTGCCAGCAGCTCGATAGGGTATACTTATACGCAGTATTTT.

This sequence joins TRBV9 and TRBJ2-1, with 7 bases aligning to TRBD2. Trimming at V came to 3 bases and at J to 9 bases, leaving 9 bases not matched to a gene. Germline assignment: CDR1 SGDLS and CDR2 YYNGEE. The CDR3 is made up of 14 amino acids. CDR3 in amino acids: CASSASGQGFEQFF. The CDR3 nucleotides are TGTGCCAGCAGCGCTAGCGGCCAGGGCTTTGAGCAGTTCTTC.

This clonotype was observed a single time. This sequence joins TRBV2 and TRBJ2-7, with TRBD1 matching over 8 bases. The ends lost 8 bases at V and 6 bases at J; junction bases unmatched: 6. The CDR3 is made up of 12 amino acids. Germline assignment: CDR1 SNHLY and CDR2 FYNNEI. CDR3 region: CASGRQGTEQYF. The DNA of the CDR3 is TGTGCCAGCGGTAGACAGGGGACCGAGCAGTACTTC.

The chain carries TRBV29-1 and TRBJ1-1; 11 positions agree with TRBD1. The V segment lost 3 bases and the J segment 5 bases; nucleotides outside the gene matches: 2. This CDR3 has 13 residues. The germline V gene has CDR1 SQVTM and CDR2 ANQGSEA. Here the CDR3 reads CSVDWDRGTEAFF. The CDR3, as DNA: TGCAGCGTTGACTGGGACAGGGGGACTGAAGCTTTCTTT.

The chain uses TRBV3-1 and TRBJ2-3; 8 bases line up with TRBD2. This CDR3 contains 16 residues. Trimming removed 1 base from V and 6 bases from J; junction bases left unmatched: 9. The V gene's germline CDR1 is LGHDT and CDR2 YNNKEL (reference sequence). CDR3 loop: CASSQAPGGPTDTQYF. The CDR3 DNA reads TGTGCCAGCAGCCAAGCGCCGGGAGGGCCGACGGATACGCAGTATTTT.

The gene calls are TRBV2 and TRBJ1-6; D gene uncertain. This CDR3 comprises 12 residues. V lost 8 bases, J lost 7 bases, and 9 bases lay in between. CDR1 and CDR2 (germline): SNHLY, FYNNEI. CDR3 residues: CASDLSNSPLHF. For the CDR3, the DNA is TGTGCCAGCGATCTTTCGAATTCACCCCTCCACTTT.